These 14 T cell receptor beta chains originate from one sample sequenced in a study of blood T cell repertoires in COVID-19. The data were produced by immunoSEQ multiplex PCR, yet TCRdb's version contains in-frame clones alone and is incomplete. Of roughly 150,000 clones detected, about four fifths appear once; the ten largest clones hold 1.5% to 2%. Sample: PBMCs or T cells enriched from blood (not recorded which). The receptors originated from a woman aged 18 to 35 who had been exposed to COVID-19.

The V and J genes are TRBV19 and TRBJ1-5; D uncertain. CDR3 length: 17 residues. The germline V and J ends were trimmed by 6 bases and 4 bases, with 22 bases remaining between them. CDR1 LNHDA and CDR2 SQIVND come from the germline V gene (reference sequence). CDR3 DNA sequence: TGTGCCAGTAGCCCCCAGCGGGCGGGGAGCGGGAATCAGCCCCAGCATTTT. This sequence encodes CASSPQRAGSGNQPQHF.

The V and J genes are TRBV4-3 and TRBJ1-2; D not resolved. V was shortened by 0 bases and J by 3 bases, with 11 bases between the two germline ends. Per the germline V gene, CDR1 is LGHNA and CDR2 is YSLEER. The CDR3 runs 15 residues. The CDR3 reads CASSQDLGDDYGYTF. The CDR3, as DNA: TGCGCCAGCAGCCAAGATCTGGGCGACGACTATGGCTACACCTTC.

This chain connects TRBV4-2 to TRBJ1-2; 10 bases match TRBD1. The V and J ends lost 6 bases and 4 bases, in that order; junction bases with no gene match: 8. The CDR3 contains 15 residues. Germline-derived CDR1 and CDR2 are LGHNA and YNFKEQ. The CDR3 nucleotides are TGTGCCAGCAGGCCAGACAGGGGGCGCGGCTATGGCTACACCTTC. Translation: CASRPDRGRGYGYTF.

V usage is TRBV5-1 and J usage is TRBJ2-5; D perhaps matches TRBD2 (6 bases). The CDR3 has 15 residues. Between the trimmed V and J ends, which lost 4 bases and 5 bases, there was a span of 18 bases. From germline, CDR1 is SGHRS and CDR2 YFSETQ. The CDR3 loop reads CASSAGAGSWETQYF. The CDR3 DNA follows: TGCGCCAGCAGCGCCGGAGCCGGGAGTTGGGAGACCCAGTACTTC.

This clone was counted a single time. The V call is TRBV12-3 or TRBV12-4, the J call TRBJ2-4, with TRBD1 as a possible D gene (6 bases). The germline V and J ends were trimmed by 5 bases and 8 bases, with 13 bases remaining between them. This CDR3 contains 13 residues. CDR3 coding DNA: TGTGCCAGCAGTGTGCGACAGGTGGACATTCAGTACTTC. The encoded protein is CASSVRQVDIQYF.

This chain joins TRBV4-3 and TRBJ2-5; D remains unclear. Looked up from germline, CDR1 is LGHNA and CDR2 is YSLEER. The CDR3 consists of 14 residues. The germline V and J ends were trimmed by 1 base and 5 bases, with 11 bases remaining between them. CDR3 sequence (DNA): TGCGCCAGCAGCCAAGCCCCCCGCCGGGAGACCCAGTACTTC. Protein product: CASSQAPRRETQYF.

This chain uses TRBV7-8 with TRBJ2-3; 7 nucleotides match TRBD2. This CDR3 is built from 16 residues. Germline V gene sequence: CDR1 SGHVS, CDR2 FQNEAQ. V gave up 5 bases and J gave up 0 bases; unmatched junction bases: 8. CDR3 loop: CASSRLLAASTDTQYF. The CDR3 DNA is TGTGCCAGCAGCCGCCTCCTAGCGGCTAGCACAGATACGCAGTATTTT.

Only one count was recorded for this clone. The chain uses TRBV7-6 and TRBJ1-4, with TRBD1 matching over 7 bases. The V gene end was trimmed by 5 bases and the J gene end by 2 bases; junction bases not matched to a gene: 8. Germline loops: CDR1 SGHVS, CDR2 FNYEAQ. The CDR3 length is 16 residues. The CDR3 nucleotides read TGTGCCAGCAGCCCGACACAGGGGCTGACTAATGAAAAACTGTTTTTT. The encoded protein is CASSPTQGLTNEKLFF.

The V gene is TRBV5-1, the J gene TRBJ1-1; TRBD1 aligns across 7 bases. The CDR3 loop spans 15 amino acids. The ends lost 0 bases at V and 1 base at J; junction bases unmatched: 3. Germline V gives CDR1 SGHRS, CDR2 YFSETQ. As DNA, the CDR3 is TGCGCCAGCAGCTTGGTTGGGGACAGGAACACTGAAGCTTTCTTT. Translation gives CASSLVGDRNTEAFF. The variable domain in full, with the rest retrieved from reference TRBV5-1 and TRBJ1-1, is KAGVTQTPRYLIKTRGQQVTLSCSPISGHRSVSWYQQTPGQGLQFLFEYFSETQRNKGNFPGRFSGRQFSNSRSEMNVSTLELGDSALYLCASSLVGDRNTEAFFGQGTRLTVV.

The gene calls are TRBV4-2 and TRBJ1-6; no clear D. The CDR3 extends over 15 amino acids. The V end was cut by 1 base, the J end by 7 bases, with 11 bases between. CDR1 LGHNA and CDR2 YNFKEQ come from the germline V gene. The CDR3, as DNA: TGTGCCAGCAGCCAAGTTGGACTGAGGAATTCACCCCTCCACTTT. Encoded protein: CASSQVGLRNSPLHF.

Here the CDR3 reads CSPTPGAEAFF. The CDR3 region has the DNA TGCAGTCCGACCCCGGGGGCTGAAGCTTTCTTT. This chain uses TRBV20-1 with TRBJ1-1; D may be TRBD1 (5 bases). Germline-derived CDR1 and CDR2 are DFQATT and SNEGSKA (reference sequence). The CDR3 is 11 residues long. V was clipped by 8 bases and J by 6 bases, with 13 bases between them.

On this clone: A read error may account for a junction end that differs from germline. The chain employs TRBV15 and TRBJ1-3, with D tentatively TRBD1 (5 bases). The CDR3 consists of 15 residues. Germline CDR1 reads LNHNV; CDR2 reads YYDKDF (reference sequence). CDR3 nucleotide sequence: TGTGCCACCAGCAGACAGGGAAGGTCTGGGAACACCATATATTTT. Its protein is CATSRQGRSGNTIYF.

This sequence joins TRBV7-6 and TRBJ2-1; 11 bases agree with TRBD1. With 2 bases clipped from V and 8 bases from J, the junction kept 11 bases outside the gene matches. Germline V gives CDR1 SGHVS, CDR2 FNYEAQ. The CDR3 is 17 amino acids. CDR3 loop: CASSLLSGTGGADEQFF. Written as DNA, the CDR3 is TGTGCCAGCAGCTTACTCAGCGGGACAGGGGGAGCGGATGAGCAGTTCTTC.

The chain has TRBV6-5 and TRBJ1-1; D is possibly TRBD1 (5 bases). The CDR3 is 13 residues long. V lost 10 bases to trimming and J lost 4 bases, with 16 bases between them. In germline, CDR1 is MNHEY, CDR2 SVGAGI. The CDR3 loop is CATKTVRGTEAFF. The CDR3 nucleotides read TGTGCCACCAAGACAGTGCGGGGCACTGAAGCTTTCTTT.